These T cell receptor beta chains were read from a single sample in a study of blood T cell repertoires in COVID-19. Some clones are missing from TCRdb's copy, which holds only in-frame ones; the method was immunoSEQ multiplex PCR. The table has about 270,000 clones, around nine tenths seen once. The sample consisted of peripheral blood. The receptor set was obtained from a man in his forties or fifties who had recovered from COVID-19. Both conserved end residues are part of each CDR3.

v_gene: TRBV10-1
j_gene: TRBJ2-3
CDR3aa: CASRSGRGTDTQYF

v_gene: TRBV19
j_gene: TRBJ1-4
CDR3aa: CASSAPEGAFGEKLFF

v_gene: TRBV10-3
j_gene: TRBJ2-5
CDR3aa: CAISEQVLETQYF

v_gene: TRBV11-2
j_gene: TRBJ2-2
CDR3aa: CASSLVYTGELFF

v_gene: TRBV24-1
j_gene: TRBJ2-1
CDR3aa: CATSDRGTNNEQFF

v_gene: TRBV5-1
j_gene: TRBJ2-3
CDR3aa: CASSLVAGGTDTQYF

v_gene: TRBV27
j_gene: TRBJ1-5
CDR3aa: CASSFRGFQPQHF

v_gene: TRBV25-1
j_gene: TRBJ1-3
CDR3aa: CATSPGGGNTIYF

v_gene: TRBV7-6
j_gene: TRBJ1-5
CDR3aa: CASSLGEDQPQHF

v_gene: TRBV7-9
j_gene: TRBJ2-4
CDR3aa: CASSLATGVAKNIQYF

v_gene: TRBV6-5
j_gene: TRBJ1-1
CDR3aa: CASRIQGGSGAFF

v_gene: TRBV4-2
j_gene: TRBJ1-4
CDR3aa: CASSQGGESNEKLFF

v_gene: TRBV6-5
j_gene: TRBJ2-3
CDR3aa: CASRKQGYSTDTQYF

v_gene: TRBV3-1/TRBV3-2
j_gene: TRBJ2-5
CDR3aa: CASSPWTSGGPETQYF

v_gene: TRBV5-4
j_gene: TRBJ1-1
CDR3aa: CASSNSRGRNTEAFF

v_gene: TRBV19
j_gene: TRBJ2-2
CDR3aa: CASQGAATNTGELFF

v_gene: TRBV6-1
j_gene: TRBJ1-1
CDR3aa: CASSSRVINTEAFF

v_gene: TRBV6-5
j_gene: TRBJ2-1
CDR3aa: CASSARGSYNEQFF

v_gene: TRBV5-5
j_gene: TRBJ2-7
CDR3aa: CASSSAGDSTYEQYF